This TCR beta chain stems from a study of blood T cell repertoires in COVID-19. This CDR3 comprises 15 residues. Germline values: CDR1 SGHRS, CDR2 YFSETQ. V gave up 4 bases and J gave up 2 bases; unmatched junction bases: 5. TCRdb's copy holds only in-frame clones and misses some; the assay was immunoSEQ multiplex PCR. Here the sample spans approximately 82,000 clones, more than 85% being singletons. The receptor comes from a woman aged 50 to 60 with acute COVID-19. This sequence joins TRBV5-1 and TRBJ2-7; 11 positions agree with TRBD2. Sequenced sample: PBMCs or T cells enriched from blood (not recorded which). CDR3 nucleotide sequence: TGCGCCAGCAGCCCTGGGACTAGCGGCACCTACGAGCAGTACTTC. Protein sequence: CASSPGTSGTYEQYF.